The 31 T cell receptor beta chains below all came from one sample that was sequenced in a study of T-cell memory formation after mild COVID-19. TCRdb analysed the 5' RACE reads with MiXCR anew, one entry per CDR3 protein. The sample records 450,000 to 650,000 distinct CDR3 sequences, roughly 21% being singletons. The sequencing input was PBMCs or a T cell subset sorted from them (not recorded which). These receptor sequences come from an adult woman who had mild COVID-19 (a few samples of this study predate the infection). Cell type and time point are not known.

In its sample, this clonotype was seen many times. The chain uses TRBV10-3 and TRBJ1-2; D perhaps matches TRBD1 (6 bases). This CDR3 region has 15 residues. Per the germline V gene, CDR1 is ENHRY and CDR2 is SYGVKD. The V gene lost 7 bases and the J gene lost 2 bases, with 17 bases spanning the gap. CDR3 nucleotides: TGTGCCATCACTGGGGGGCAGAACAAGAACTATGGCTACACCTTC. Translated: CAITGGQNKNYGYTF.

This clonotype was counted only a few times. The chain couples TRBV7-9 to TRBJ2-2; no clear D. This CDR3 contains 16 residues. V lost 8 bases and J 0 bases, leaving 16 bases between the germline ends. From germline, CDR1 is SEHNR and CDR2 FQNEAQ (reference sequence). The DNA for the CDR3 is TGTGCCAGCGCGCCAACGGGTACAGCGAACACCGGGGAGCTGTTTTTT. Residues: CASAPTGTANTGELFF.

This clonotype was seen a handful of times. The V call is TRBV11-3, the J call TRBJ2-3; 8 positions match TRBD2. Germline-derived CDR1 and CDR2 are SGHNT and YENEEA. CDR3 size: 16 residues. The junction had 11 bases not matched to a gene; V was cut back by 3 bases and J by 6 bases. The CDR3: CASSLTSVEDMDTQYF. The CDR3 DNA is TGTGCCAGCAGCTTGACTAGCGTCGAGGACATGGATACGCAGTATTTT.

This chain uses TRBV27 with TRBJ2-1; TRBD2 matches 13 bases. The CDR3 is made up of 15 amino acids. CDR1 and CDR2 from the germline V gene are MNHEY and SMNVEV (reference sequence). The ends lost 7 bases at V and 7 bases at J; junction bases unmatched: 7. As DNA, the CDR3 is TGTGCCAGCACATTCGGGACTAGCGGGGCGAATGAGCAGTTCTTC. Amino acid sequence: CASTFGTSGANEQFF.

DNA of the CDR3: TGTGCCAGCAGTTCAAGACAGGGCAGGGCCAAAAACATTCAGTACTTC. Its protein is CASSSRQGRAKNIQYF. This chain uses TRBV27 with TRBJ2-4; 7 bases are a match to TRBD1. The CDR3 runs to 16 residues. Germline CDR1 MNHEY, CDR2 SMNVEV (reference sequence). The junction had 7 bases not matched to a gene; V was cut back by 4 bases and J by 1 base.

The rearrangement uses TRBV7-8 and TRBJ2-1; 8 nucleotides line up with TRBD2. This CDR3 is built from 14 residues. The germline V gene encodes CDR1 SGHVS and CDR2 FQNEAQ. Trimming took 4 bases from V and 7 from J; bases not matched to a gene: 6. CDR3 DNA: TGTGCCAGCAGCTCCGGGACTAGGAAAAATGAGCAGTTCTTC. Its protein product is CASSSGTRKNEQFF. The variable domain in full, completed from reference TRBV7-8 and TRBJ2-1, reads GAGVSQSPRYKVAKRGQDVALRCDPISGHVSLFWYQQALGQGPEFLTYFQNEAQLDKSGLPSDRFFAERPEGSVSTLKIQRTQQEDSAVYLCASSSGTRKNEQFFGPGTRLTVL.

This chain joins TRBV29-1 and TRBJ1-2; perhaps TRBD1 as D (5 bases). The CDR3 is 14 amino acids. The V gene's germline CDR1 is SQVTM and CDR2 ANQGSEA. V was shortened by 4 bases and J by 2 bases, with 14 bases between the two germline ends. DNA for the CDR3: TGCAGCGTTGCCGGGGGTACCCTAAACTATGGCTACACCTTC. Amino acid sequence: CSVAGGTLNYGYTF. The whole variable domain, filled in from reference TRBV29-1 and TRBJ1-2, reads SAVISQKPSRDICQRGTSLTIQCQVDSQVTMMFWYRQQPGQSLTLIATANQGSEATYESGFVIDKFPISRPNLTFSTLTVSNMSPEDSSIYLCSVAGGTLNYGYTFGSGTRLTVV.

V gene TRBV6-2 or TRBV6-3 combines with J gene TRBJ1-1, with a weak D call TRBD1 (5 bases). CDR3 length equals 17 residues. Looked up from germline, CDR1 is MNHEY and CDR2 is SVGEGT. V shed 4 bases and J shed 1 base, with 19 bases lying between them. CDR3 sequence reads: CASSSAQPLGRNTEAFF. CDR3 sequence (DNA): TGTGCCAGCAGTTCGGCGCAGCCTCTGGGGCGGAACACTGAAGCTTTCTTT.

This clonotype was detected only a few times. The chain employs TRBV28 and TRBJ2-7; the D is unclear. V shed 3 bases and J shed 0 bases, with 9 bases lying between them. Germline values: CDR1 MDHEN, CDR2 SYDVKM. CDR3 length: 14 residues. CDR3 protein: CASSFRTVSYEQYF. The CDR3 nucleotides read TGTGCCAGCAGTTTCCGAACAGTCTCCTACGAGCAGTACTTC.

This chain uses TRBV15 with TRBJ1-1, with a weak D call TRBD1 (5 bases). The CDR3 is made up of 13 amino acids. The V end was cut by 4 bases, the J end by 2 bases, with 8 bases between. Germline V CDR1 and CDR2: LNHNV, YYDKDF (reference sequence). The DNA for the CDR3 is TGTGCCACCAGCATTCGGGGCAACACTGAAGCTTTCTTT. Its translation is CATSIRGNTEAFF.

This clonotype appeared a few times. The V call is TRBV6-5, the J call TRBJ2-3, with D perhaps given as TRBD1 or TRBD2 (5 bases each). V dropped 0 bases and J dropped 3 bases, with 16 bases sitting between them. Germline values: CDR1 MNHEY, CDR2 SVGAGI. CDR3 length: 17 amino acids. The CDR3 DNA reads TGTGCCAGCAGTTACTCAAGACAGTCAGAGGGGACAGATACGCAGTATTTT. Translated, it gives CASSYSRQSEGTDTQYF.

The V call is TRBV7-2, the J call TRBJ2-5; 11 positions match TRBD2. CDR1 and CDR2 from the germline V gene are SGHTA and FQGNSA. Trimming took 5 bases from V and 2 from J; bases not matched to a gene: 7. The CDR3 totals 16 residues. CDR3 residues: CASSQRTSGPQETQYF. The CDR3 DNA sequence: TGTGCCAGCAGCCAACGGACTAGCGGGCCTCAAGAGACCCAGTACTTC.

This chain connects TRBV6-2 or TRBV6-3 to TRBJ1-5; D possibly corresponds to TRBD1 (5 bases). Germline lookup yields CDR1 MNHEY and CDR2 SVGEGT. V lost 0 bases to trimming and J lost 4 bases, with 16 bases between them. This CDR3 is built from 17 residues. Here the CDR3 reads CASSYSVGGTLNQPQHF. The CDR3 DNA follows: TGTGCCAGCAGTTACTCAGTTGGCGGGACGCTTAATCAGCCCCAGCATTTT.

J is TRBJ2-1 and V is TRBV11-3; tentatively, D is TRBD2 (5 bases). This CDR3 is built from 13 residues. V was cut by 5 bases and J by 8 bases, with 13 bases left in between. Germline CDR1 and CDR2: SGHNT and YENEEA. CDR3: CASSGLLDDEQFF. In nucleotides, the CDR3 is TGTGCCAGCAGCGGCCTACTAGATGATGAGCAGTTCTTC.

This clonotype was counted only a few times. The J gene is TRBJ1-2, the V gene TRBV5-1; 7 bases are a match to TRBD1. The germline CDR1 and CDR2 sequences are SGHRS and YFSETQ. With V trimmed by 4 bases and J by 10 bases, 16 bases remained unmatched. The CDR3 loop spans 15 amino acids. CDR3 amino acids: CASSVPGTDFGTYTF. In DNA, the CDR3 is TGCGCCAGCAGCGTACCCGGGACAGACTTCGGCACCTACACCTTC.

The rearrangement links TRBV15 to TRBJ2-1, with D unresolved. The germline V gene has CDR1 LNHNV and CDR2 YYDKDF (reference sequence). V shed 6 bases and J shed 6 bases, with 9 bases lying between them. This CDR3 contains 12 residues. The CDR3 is CATRAPPNEQFF. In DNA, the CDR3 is TGTGCCACCAGAGCACCCCCCAATGAGCAGTTCTTC. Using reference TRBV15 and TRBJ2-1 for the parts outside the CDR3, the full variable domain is DAMVIQNPRYQVTQFGKPVTLSCSQTLNHNVMYWYQQKSSQAPKLLFHYYDKDFNNEADTPDNFQSRRPNTSFCFLDIRSPGLGDTAMYLCATRAPPNEQFFGPGTRLTVL.

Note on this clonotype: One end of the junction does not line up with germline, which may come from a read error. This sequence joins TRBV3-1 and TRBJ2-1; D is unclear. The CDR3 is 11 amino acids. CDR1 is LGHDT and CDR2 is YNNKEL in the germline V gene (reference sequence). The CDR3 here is CASSQVNEEFF. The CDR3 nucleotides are TGTGCCAGCAGCCAAGTCAATGAGGAGTTCTTC.

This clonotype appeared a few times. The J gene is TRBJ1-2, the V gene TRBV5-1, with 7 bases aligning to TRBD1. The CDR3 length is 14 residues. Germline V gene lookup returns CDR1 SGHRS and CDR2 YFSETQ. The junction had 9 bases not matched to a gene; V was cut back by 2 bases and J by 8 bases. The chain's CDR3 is CASSFSTGNTGYTF. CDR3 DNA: TGCGCCAGCAGCTTTTCGACAGGGAACACGGGCTACACCTTC.

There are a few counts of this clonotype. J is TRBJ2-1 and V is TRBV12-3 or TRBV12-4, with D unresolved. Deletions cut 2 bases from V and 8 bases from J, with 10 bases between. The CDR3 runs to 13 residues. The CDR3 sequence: CASSLYYSDEQFF. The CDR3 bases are TGTGCCAGCAGTTTATACTATAGTGATGAGCAGTTCTTC.

The CDR3 nucleotides read TGTGCCAGCAGCCATGGAACTAGCGGTCTCTACTACGAGCAGTACTTC. Encoded protein: CASSHGTSGLYYEQYF. The rearrangement joins TRBV4-2 to TRBJ2-7; 8 positions agree with TRBD2. The CDR3 consists of 16 residues. After removal of 3 bases from V and 3 bases from J, the junction contained 10 bases not matched to a gene. Per germline, CDR1 LGHNA and CDR2 YNFKEQ.

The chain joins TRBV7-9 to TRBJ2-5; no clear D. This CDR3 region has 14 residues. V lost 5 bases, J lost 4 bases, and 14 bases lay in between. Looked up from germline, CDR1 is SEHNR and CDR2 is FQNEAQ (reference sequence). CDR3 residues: CASSPPPDVETQYF. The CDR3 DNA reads TGTGCCAGCAGCCCCCCACCGGATGTAGAGACCCAGTACTTC.

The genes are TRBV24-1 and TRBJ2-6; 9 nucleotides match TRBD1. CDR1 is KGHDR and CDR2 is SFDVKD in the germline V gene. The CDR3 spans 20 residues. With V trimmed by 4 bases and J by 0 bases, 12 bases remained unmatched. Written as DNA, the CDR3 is TGTGCCACCAGTGACCCCCCGGGACAGGGATTCGTCTCTGGGGCCAACGTCCTGACTTTC. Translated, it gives CATSDPPGQGFVSGANVLTF.

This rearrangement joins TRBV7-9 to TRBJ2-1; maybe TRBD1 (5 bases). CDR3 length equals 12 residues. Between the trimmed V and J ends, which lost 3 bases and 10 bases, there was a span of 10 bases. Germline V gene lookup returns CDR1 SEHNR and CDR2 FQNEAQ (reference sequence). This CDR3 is CASSFTQGEQFF. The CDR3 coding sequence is TGTGCCAGCAGCTTCACGCAGGGAGAGCAGTTCTTC.

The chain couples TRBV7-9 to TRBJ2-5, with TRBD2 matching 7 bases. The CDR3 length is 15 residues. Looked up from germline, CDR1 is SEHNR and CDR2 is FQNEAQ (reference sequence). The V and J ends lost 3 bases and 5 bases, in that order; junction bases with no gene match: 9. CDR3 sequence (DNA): TGTGCCAGCAGCTTTTCATCGGGGGGACGCGAGACCCAGTACTTC. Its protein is CASSFSSGGRETQYF.

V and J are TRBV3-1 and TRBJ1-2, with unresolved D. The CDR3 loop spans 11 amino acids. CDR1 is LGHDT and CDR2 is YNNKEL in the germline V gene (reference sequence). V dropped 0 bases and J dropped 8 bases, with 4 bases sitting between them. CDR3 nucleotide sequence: TGTGCCAGCAGCCAAGATAGAGGCTACACCTTC. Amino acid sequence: CASSQDRGYTF.

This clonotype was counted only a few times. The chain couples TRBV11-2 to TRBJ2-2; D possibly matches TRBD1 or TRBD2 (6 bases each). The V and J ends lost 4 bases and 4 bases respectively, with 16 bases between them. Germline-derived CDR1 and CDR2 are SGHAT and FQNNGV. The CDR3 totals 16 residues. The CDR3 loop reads CASSSLRWGATGELFF. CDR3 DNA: TGTGCCAGCAGCTCCCTGCGATGGGGGGCCACCGGGGAGCTGTTTTTT.

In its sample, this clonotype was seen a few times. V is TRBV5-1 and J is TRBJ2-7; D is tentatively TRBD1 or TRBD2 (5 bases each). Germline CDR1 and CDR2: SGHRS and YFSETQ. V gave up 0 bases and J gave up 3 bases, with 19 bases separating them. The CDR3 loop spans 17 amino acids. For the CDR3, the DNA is TGCGCCAGCAGCTTGGGCAGGGACCCCTCCTTAAGCTACGAGCAGTACTTC. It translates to CASSLGRDPSLSYEQYF. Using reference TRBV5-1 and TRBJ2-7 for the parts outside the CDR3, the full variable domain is KAGVTQTPRYLIKTRGQQVTLSCSPISGHRSVSWYQQTPGQGLQFLFEYFSETQRNKGNFPGRFSGRQFSNSRSEMNVSTLELGDSALYLCASSLGRDPSLSYEQYFGPGTRLTVT.

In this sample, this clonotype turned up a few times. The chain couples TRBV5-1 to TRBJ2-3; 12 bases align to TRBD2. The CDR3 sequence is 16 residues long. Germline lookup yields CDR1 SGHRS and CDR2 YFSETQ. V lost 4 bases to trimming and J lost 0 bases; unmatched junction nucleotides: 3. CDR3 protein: CASSRTSGTSTDTQYF. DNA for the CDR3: TGCGCCAGCAGCCGGACTAGCGGGACTAGCACAGATACGCAGTATTTT.

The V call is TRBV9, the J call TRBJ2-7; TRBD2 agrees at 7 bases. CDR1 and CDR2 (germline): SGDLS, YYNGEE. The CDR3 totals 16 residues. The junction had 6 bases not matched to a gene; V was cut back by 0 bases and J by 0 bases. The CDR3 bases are TGTGCCAGCAGCGTAGATGGGGGAGGGAACTCCTACGAGCAGTACTTC. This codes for CASSVDGGGNSYEQYF.

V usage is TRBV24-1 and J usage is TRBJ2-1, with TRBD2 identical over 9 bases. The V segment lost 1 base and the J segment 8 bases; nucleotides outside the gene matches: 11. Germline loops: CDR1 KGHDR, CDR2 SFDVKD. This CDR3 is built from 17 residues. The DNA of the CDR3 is TGTGCCACCAGTGATTTAGGGACTAGCACCTCCCTCGATGAGCAGTTCTTC. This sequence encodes CATSDLGTSTSLDEQFF.

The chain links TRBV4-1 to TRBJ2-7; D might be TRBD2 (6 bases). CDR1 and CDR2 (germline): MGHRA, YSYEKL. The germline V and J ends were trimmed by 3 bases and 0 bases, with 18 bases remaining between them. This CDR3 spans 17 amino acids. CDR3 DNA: TGCGCCAGCAGCCAGGGCGCGGGACTCCAAAACTCCTACGAGCAGTACTTC. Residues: CASSQGAGLQNSYEQYF.